Below are 9 T cell receptor beta chains sequenced from a single sample in a study of technical replicates of blood from a handful of donors. The method was immunoSEQ multiplex PCR; TCRdb's version includes in-frame clones alone and lacks a portion of them. The table shows roughly 93,000 clones, with more than 90% occurring only once. Sequenced sample: T cells isolated from PBMCs. The receptors shown here come from a human donor in good health.

This clone was observed a single time. The chain links TRBV5-1 to TRBJ2-3; 8 nucleotides agree with TRBD1. With 4 bases clipped from V and 3 bases from J, the junction kept 4 bases outside the gene matches. CDR1 and CDR2 from the germline V gene are SGHRS and YFSETQ. The CDR3 has 14 amino acids. Here the CDR3 reads CASSGDRLTDTQYF. As DNA, the CDR3 is TGCGCCAGCAGCGGGGACAGGTTGACAGATACGCAGTATTTT.

The chain has TRBV5-1 and TRBJ2-1; D is uncertain. Germline V lookup: CDR1 SGHRS, CDR2 YFSETQ. The CDR3 has 16 residues. The V end was cut by 4 bases, the J end by 5 bases, with 19 bases between. The CDR3 reads CASSPLANHVNNEQFF. CDR3 bases: TGCGCCAGCAGCCCGCTCGCGAACCATGTAAACAATGAGCAGTTCTTC.

The chain combines TRBV25-1 with TRBJ2-1; possibly TRBD2 for D (6 bases). V lost 3 bases and J 6 bases, leaving 12 bases between the germline ends. CDR1 and CDR2 (germline): MGHDK, SYGVNS. There are 14 residues in the CDR3. The CDR3 DNA reads TGTGCCAGCAGTGACCTTGGAGGGGTCAATGAGCAGTTCTTC. Its protein is CASSDLGGVNEQFF.

Here the CDR3 DNA reads TGTGCCAGCAGGGCCTATGAGGGAGCATTGTTCTTC. Its protein is CASRAYEGALFF. The chain has TRBV2 and TRBJ2-1; weak D call: TRBD2 (5 bases). The V end lost 6 bases, the J end lost 15 bases, and 18 bases lay between the germline ends. This CDR3 has 12 amino acids. Germline loops: CDR1 SNHLY, CDR2 FYNNEI.

The J gene is TRBJ2-7, the V gene TRBV15; 8 positions match TRBD1. Germline assignment: CDR1 LNHNV and CDR2 YYDKDF (reference sequence). The CDR3 runs 15 residues. With V trimmed by 0 bases and J by 6 bases, 7 bases remained unmatched. As DNA, the CDR3 is TGTGCCACCAGCAGAGACGGGCACAGGGGGAGCGAGCAGTACTTC. Protein sequence: CATSRDGHRGSEQYF.

This clone was observed a few times. The chain combines TRBV5-8 with TRBJ1-5; a weak D match, TRBD1 (6 bases). Germline CDR1 and CDR2: SGHTS and YDEGEE. The V and J ends lost 0 bases and 3 bases respectively, with 7 bases between them. The CDR3 has 14 residues. The CDR3 here is CASSLDRANQPQHF. The CDR3 coding sequence is TGTGCCAGCAGCTTGGACAGGGCCAATCAGCCCCAGCATTTT.

This clone was observed a single time. This chain uses TRBV5-4 with TRBJ2-1; TRBD2 aligns across 10 bases. After removal of 2 bases from V and 5 bases from J, the junction contained 7 bases not matched to a gene. The CDR3 contains 16 residues. Germline V CDR1 and CDR2: SGHNT, YYREEE (reference sequence). CDR3 bases: TGTGCCAGCAGCTTCGCCCACAGCGGGAGGGACAATGAGCAGTTCTTC. Residues: CASSFAHSGRDNEQFF.

In its sample, this clone was seen once. This rearrangement joins TRBV27 to TRBJ1-2; D is uncertain. The germline gives CDR1 MNHEY, CDR2 SMNVEV (reference sequence). The length of the CDR3 is 13 residues. With 2 bases removed from V and 3 bases from J, the gap between germline ends came to 7 bases. CDR3 amino acids: CASSLSGDYGYTF. CDR3 coding DNA: TGTGCCAGCAGTTTAAGCGGAGACTATGGCTACACCTTC.

The rearrangement joins TRBV6-4 to TRBJ1-1; the D is unclear. V lost 7 bases and J lost 0, with 15 bases in between. In germline, CDR1 is MRHNA, CDR2 SNTAGT. This CDR3 comprises 15 residues. CDR3 bases: TGTGCCAGCACCCCCAGAGGCCAAATGAACACTGAAGCTTTCTTT. Encoded protein: CASTPRGQMNTEAFF.